The 14 T cell receptor beta chains reported below all come from one sample, sequenced in a study of blood T cell repertoires in COVID-19. Sequencing used immunoSEQ multiplex PCR; TCRdb keeps in-frame clones, though not all of them. The sample has roughly 330,000 clones, over 70% seen once. The material sequenced was peripheral blood. Receptor source: a woman aged 45-65 years with acute or convalescent COVID-19.

The J gene is TRBJ1-1, the V gene TRBV11-2; D is unresolved. Germline V CDR1 and CDR2: SGHAT, FQNNGV. Trimming left V 7 bases short and J 2 bases short, with 11 bases between. There are 13 residues in the CDR3. CDR3 DNA: TGTGCCAGCACTCTTCAGACAAACACTGAAGCTTTCTTT. Protein product: CASTLQTNTEAFF.

The chain recombines TRBV6-5 with TRBJ1-2; D gene uncertain. The CDR3 is 14 residues long. Trimming stripped 0 bases from V and 8 bases from J, with 13 bases between. CDR1 MNHEY and CDR2 SVGAGI come from the germline V gene. CDR3 DNA: TGTGCCAGCAGTTACTCTTCTCTAGAGGAGGGCTACACCTTC. As protein: CASSYSSLEEGYTF.

This clone was recorded once. V gene TRBV11-2 combines with J gene TRBJ1-1, with D hard to call. The V gene lost 0 bases and the J gene lost 10 bases, with 12 bases spanning the gap. The CDR3 is 13 amino acids. Germline CDR1 SGHAT, CDR2 FQNNGV. As DNA, the CDR3 is TGTGCCAGCAGCTTAGAGGGCTTCAGTGGAGCTTTCTTT. It translates to CASSLEGFSGAFF.

The rearrangement uses TRBV6-4 and TRBJ2-2, with TRBD2 matching over 8 bases. V shed 6 bases and J 4 bases; nucleotides not matched to a gene: 4. CDR3 length: 14 residues. Looked up from germline, CDR1 is MRHNA and CDR2 is SNTAGT. DNA for the CDR3: TGTGCCAGCAGCCCGACTAGCGCCACCGGGGAGCTGTTTTTT. This gives the protein CASSPTSATGELFF.

A single count supports this clone. This chain connects TRBV7-9 to TRBJ1-2; D is uncertain. The CDR3 covers 13 residues. Germline V gene lookup returns CDR1 SEHNR and CDR2 FQNEAQ (reference sequence). V was pared by 2 bases and J by 6 bases, with 10 bases between. This CDR3 reads CASSLSGWDGYTF. In DNA, the CDR3 is TGTGCCAGCAGCTTATCGGGATGGGATGGCTACACCTTC.

V gene TRBV24-1 combines with J gene TRBJ2-5; 8 nucleotides align to TRBD1. CDR3 size: 14 residues. From germline, CDR1 is KGHDR and CDR2 SFDVKD. With V trimmed by 7 bases and J by 5 bases, 8 bases remained unmatched. In DNA form, the CDR3 reads TGTGCCACCAGCGAAGCGACAGGGGAGGAGACCCAGTACTTC. This encodes CATSEATGEETQYF.

The rearrangement uses TRBV5-5 and TRBJ2-5, with a possible D match to TRBD2 (5 bases). Trimming took off 7 bases at V and 2 bases at J, with 18 bases between the two ends. Germline loops: CDR1 SGHKS, CDR2 YYEKEE (reference sequence). The CDR3 is made up of 15 amino acids. CDR3: CASSLPRAGQETQYF. DNA of the CDR3: TGTGCCAGCTCACTCCCGCGGGCAGGACAAGAGACCCAGTACTTC.

The chain recombines TRBV9 with TRBJ2-2; weak D call: TRBD2 (6 bases). There are 15 residues in the CDR3. Germline V gene data show CDR1 as SGDLS and CDR2 as YYNGEE. Deletions cut 0 bases from V and 6 bases from J, with 12 bases between. The CDR3 loop reads CASSVDAGLAGELFF. CDR3 bases: TGTGCCAGCAGCGTAGATGCGGGGTTGGCCGGGGAGCTGTTTTTT.

The V gene is TRBV12-5, the J gene TRBJ1-1; D gene unclear. Trimming took 2 bases from V and 10 from J, leaving 14 bases between them. The CDR3 consists of 13 residues. Germline-derived CDR1 and CDR2 are LGHNT and FRNRAP. The CDR3 spells CASGLSPTRGAFF. CDR3 DNA sequence: TGTGCTAGTGGTTTGTCTCCGACCCGGGGAGCTTTCTTT. The variable domain in full, completed from reference TRBV12-5 and TRBJ1-1, reads DARVTQTPRHKVTEMGQEVTMRCQPILGHNTVFWYRQTMMQGLELLAYFRNRAPLDDSGMPKDRFSAEMPDATLATLKIQPSEPRDSAVYFCASGLSPTRGAFFGQGTRLTVV.

The J gene is TRBJ1-6, the V gene TRBV19, with D perhaps matching TRBD1 (6 bases). CDR1 LNHDA and CDR2 SQIVND come from the germline V gene (reference sequence). The CDR3 is 13 residues long. V lost 6 bases to trimming and J lost 8 bases, with 11 bases between them. The CDR3 is CASRGPGDSPLHF. The CDR3 bases are TGTGCCAGTAGGGGCCCAGGGGATTCACCCCTCCACTTT.

The chain's CDR3 is CATLFRASGRYEQYF. Here the CDR3 DNA reads TGTGCCACCCTATTTCGGGCTAGCGGGCGATACGAGCAGTACTTC. The V gene is TRBV27, the J gene TRBJ2-7, with TRBD2 identical over 8 bases. J gave up 4 bases and V 10 bases, and 15 bases lay outside the gene matches. The CDR3 extends over 15 amino acids. CDR1 MNHEY and CDR2 SMNVEV come from the germline V gene (reference sequence).

This clone was seen a few times. V and J are TRBV7-9 and TRBJ2-1, with a weak D call TRBD2 (5 bases). Germline values: CDR1 SEHNR, CDR2 FQNEAQ (reference sequence). V lost 8 bases, J lost 0 bases, and 20 bases lay in between. This CDR3 region has 17 residues. The CDR3: CASHLVNSANSYNEQFF. The CDR3 nucleotides are TGTGCCAGCCACTTGGTTAATAGCGCAAACTCCTACAATGAGCAGTTCTTC.

This clone was detected a few times. This chain connects TRBV6-2 or TRBV6-3 to TRBJ2-3, with TRBD2 matching over 13 bases. Unmatched junction bases numbered 19, after V lost 6 bases and J lost 4 bases. Looked up from germline, CDR1 is MNHEY and CDR2 is SVGEGT. The CDR3 is 20 residues long. Written as DNA, the CDR3 is TGTGCCAGCAGCCCAGCCCACCTTAAAAGGACTAGCGGGAGAGCAGATACGCAGTATTTT. It translates to CASSPAHLKRTSGRADTQYF.

This chain links TRBV6-2 or TRBV6-3 with TRBJ2-1; TRBD1 is a possible D gene (5 bases). Trimming shortened V by 5 bases and J by 4 bases, and 9 bases separated the two germline ends. CDR1 is MNHEY, CDR2 SVGEGT, per germline. The CDR3 consists of 13 residues. The CDR3 loop reads CASSPTDYNEQFF. The CDR3 DNA sequence: TGTGCCAGCAGTCCGACAGATTACAATGAGCAGTTCTTC.